This entry lists 26 T cell receptor beta chains sequenced from one sample in a study of cytomegalovirus exposure and HLA in healthy donors. The PCR contained 60 Vbeta and 13 Jbeta primers. Libraries were prepared by immunoSEQ multiplex PCR; TCRdb keeps only in-frame clonotypes and omits some of them. Of more than 150,000 clones listed, about 79% are singletons. Input material: PBMCs. These receptors were collected from a man younger than 35 in good health and CMV-seronegative.

This chain links TRBV2 with TRBJ2-1; 11 nucleotides match TRBD2. Germline V gene sequence: CDR1 SNHLY, CDR2 FYNNEI. The CDR3 extends over 15 amino acids. The junction had 7 bases not matched to a gene; V was cut back by 6 bases and J by 6 bases. The CDR3 loop reads CASRAGTSGTNEQFF. Written as DNA, the CDR3 is TGTGCCAGCAGGGCCGGGACTAGCGGAACCAATGAGCAGTTCTTC.

The rearrangement links TRBV2 to TRBJ1-5; 7 bases are a match to TRBD1. The CDR3 is 16 amino acids. The germline V gene encodes CDR1 SNHLY and CDR2 FYNNEI. V was clipped by 6 bases and J by 3 bases; unmatched bases: 11. The CDR3 DNA sequence: TGTGCCAGCAGCCCTCTGACAGGGACAAACAATCAGCCCCAGCATTTT. Translating it yields CASSPLTGTNNQPQHF.

V gene TRBV15 combines with J gene TRBJ2-2; possible D gene TRBD2, 5 bases. The CDR3 loop spans 15 amino acids. Germline CDR1 and CDR2: LNHNV and YYDKDF (reference sequence). The V end lost 5 bases, the J end lost 8 bases, and 18 bases lay between the germline ends. The CDR3 sequence: CATSPHGGRGGELFF. The DNA for the CDR3 is TGTGCCACCAGCCCCCACGGCGGTCGGGGTGGGGAGCTGTTTTTT.

The chain couples TRBV13 to TRBJ2-5, with a tentative D call TRBD2 (6 bases). The CDR3 covers 13 residues. CDR1 and CDR2 from the germline V gene are PRHDT and FYEKMQ (reference sequence). The V gene lost 2 bases and the J gene lost 5 bases, with 9 bases spanning the gap. This CDR3 is CASSLLATETQYF. The CDR3, as DNA: TGTGCCAGCAGCTTACTAGCGACGGAGACCCAGTACTTC. Using reference TRBV13 and TRBJ2-5 for the parts outside the CDR3, the full variable domain is AAGVIQSPRHLIKEKRETATLKCYPIPRHDTVYWYQQGPGQDPQFLISFYEKMQSDKGSIPDRFSAQQFSDYHSELNMSSLELGDSALYFCASSLLATETQYFGPGTRLLVL.

This chain joins TRBV5-1 and TRBJ2-1; D may be TRBD2 (6 bases). V was shortened by 2 bases and J by 5 bases, with 14 bases between the two germline ends. The V gene's germline CDR1 is SGHRS and CDR2 YFSETQ. This CDR3 has 15 amino acids. CDR3 amino acids: CASSFARIADNEQFF. CDR3 DNA sequence: TGCGCCAGCAGCTTCGCTCGGATAGCGGACAATGAGCAGTTCTTC.

V usage is TRBV19 and J usage is TRBJ1-5, with D hard to call. The CDR3 covers 17 residues. With 7 bases removed from V and 0 bases from J, the gap between germline ends came to 19 bases. The germline CDR1 and CDR2 sequences are LNHDA and SQIVND (reference sequence). The chain's CDR3 is CASTARREGYSNQPQHF. The CDR3 coding sequence is TGTGCCAGTACCGCAAGGCGGGAGGGATATAGCAATCAGCCCCAGCATTTT.

The V gene is TRBV7-9, the J gene TRBJ2-3, with D possibly TRBD1 on 6 matching bases. Germline V gives CDR1 SEHNR, CDR2 FQNEAQ (reference sequence). The CDR3 totals 16 residues. V was clipped by 4 bases and J by 0 bases, with 14 bases between them. Written as DNA, the CDR3 is TGTGCCAGCAGCTGGGACACCGACTCTAGCACAGATACGCAGTATTTT. This sequence encodes CASSWDTDSSTDTQYF. Full variable domain (remainder filled in from reference TRBV7-9 and TRBJ2-3): DTGVSQNPRHKITKRGQNVTFRCDPISEHNRLYWYRQTLGQGPEFLTYFQNEAQLEKSRLLSDRFSAERPKGSFSTLEIQRTEQGDSAMYLCASSWDTDSSTDTQYFGPGTRLTVL.

The chain employs TRBV18 and TRBJ1-1; D ambiguous. Germline V lookup: CDR1 KGHSH, CDR2 LQKENI. This CDR3 is 19 amino acids long. V was clipped by 2 bases and J by 1 base, with 23 bases between them. The CDR3 region is CASSPRRGSNVWENTEAFF. The CDR3 DNA reads as TGTGCCAGCTCACCAAGACGGGGAAGCAATGTTTGGGAGAACACTGAAGCTTTCTTT.

The V call is TRBV30, the J call TRBJ1-5; D may be TRBD1 (5 bases). V was shortened by 1 base and J by 7 bases, with 14 bases between the two germline ends. CDR1 GTSNPN and CDR2 SVGIG come from the germline V gene (reference sequence). This CDR3 is 14 amino acids long. The CDR3 DNA sequence: TGTGCCTGGAGTGGCCGGGGGGGAGGACAGCCCCAGCATTTT. It codes for CAWSGRGGGQPQHF.

The chain employs TRBV4-1 and TRBJ2-2, with 12 bases fitting TRBD2. The CDR3 has 18 residues. CDR1 MGHRA and CDR2 YSYEKL come from the germline V gene. The trim removed 3 bases at V and 4 bases at J, leaving 9 bases unmatched. CDR3 sequence (DNA): TGCGCCAGCAGCCATCGACTAGCGGGAGAGTGGGGCACCGGGGAGCTGTTTTTT. This gives the protein CASSHRLAGEWGTGELFF.

This sequence joins TRBV5-4 and TRBJ2-1, with TRBD2 matching 10 bases. The V and J ends lost 2 bases and 0 bases, in that order; junction bases with no gene match: 8. In germline, CDR1 is SGHNT, CDR2 YYREEE (reference sequence). The CDR3 runs to 18 residues. This chain's CDR3 is CASSFGLAVMSSYNEQFF. CDR3 in DNA: TGTGCCAGCAGCTTTGGACTAGCGGTCATGAGCTCCTACAATGAGCAGTTCTTC.

In DNA, the CDR3 is TGCAGCGTTGACGACCCCCCAGGGAATGAAAAACTGTTTTTT. As protein: CSVDDPPGNEKLFF. The V call is TRBV29-1, the J call TRBJ1-4, with D possibly TRBD1 on 5 matching bases. Germline loops: CDR1 SQVTM, CDR2 ANQGSEA. This CDR3 has 14 residues. Trimming cost V 3 bases and J 5 bases, with 13 bases left between them.

This clone was seen a single time. The genes are TRBV7-6 and TRBJ1-1; TRBD1 is a possible D gene (5 bases). CDR1 and CDR2 (germline): SGHVS, FNYEAQ. Deletions cut 4 bases from V and 8 bases from J, with 17 bases between. This CDR3 region has 14 residues. Written as DNA, the CDR3 is TGTGCCAGCAGCTCAACCCCAGGGTTGGGAGAAGCTTTCTTT. It translates to CASSSTPGLGEAFF.

J is TRBJ1-1 and V is TRBV28; D uncertain. Germline assignment: CDR1 MDHEN and CDR2 SYDVKM. There are 14 residues in the CDR3. The V end was cut by 3 bases, the J end by 2 bases, with 10 bases between. Here the CDR3 DNA reads TGTGCCAGCAGTTTCCAAACAGCTAACACTGAAGCTTTCTTT. Translated: CASSFQTANTEAFF.

This sequence joins TRBV6-5 and TRBJ1-1; 9 bases fit TRBD1. V lost 4 bases, J lost 11 bases, and 11 bases stayed unmatched. Germline V CDR1 and CDR2: MNHEY, SVGAGI. This CDR3 is built from 14 residues. Here the CDR3 DNA reads TGTGCCAGCAGTTCCGGGACAGGGAGTAGGGAGGCTTTCTTT. Residues: CASSSGTGSREAFF.

This clone showed up just once. The rearrangement links TRBV7-3 to TRBJ2-1, with a tentative D call TRBD2 (7 bases). Germline V gene data show CDR1 as SGHTA and CDR2 as FQGTGA. V was pared by 5 bases and J by 7 bases, with 39 bases between. The CDR3 sequence is 22 residues long. The CDR3 DNA follows: TGTGCCAGCAGCCCGAGAGATGGGAGGGTTGGACCGGTGCGGACAAGGGGGAATGAGCAGTTCTTC. Translated: CASSPRDGRVGPVRTRGNEQFF.

This clone came up once. This chain connects TRBV5-1 to TRBJ2-7; 9 bases are a match to TRBD2. Germline-derived CDR1 and CDR2 are SGHRS and YFSETQ. This CDR3 has 15 residues. The trim removed 5 bases at V and 6 bases at J, leaving 12 bases unmatched. The CDR3 sequence is CASRSSGLAPSEQYF. CDR3 nucleotides: TGCGCCAGCAGGTCCTCGGGACTAGCTCCCTCCGAGCAGTACTTC.

This chain links TRBV6-1 with TRBJ2-5; D remains ambiguous. Between the trimmed V and J ends, which lost 6 bases and 1 base, there was a span of 9 bases. CDR1 and CDR2 (germline): MNHNS, SASEGT. This CDR3 is built from 13 residues. CDR3 residues: CASSPRSQETQYF. DNA for the CDR3: TGTGCCAGCAGCCCCCGGAGCCAAGAGACCCAGTACTTC.

The V gene is TRBV5-4, the J gene TRBJ2-5; 9 nucleotides align to TRBD2. Germline V lookup: CDR1 SGHNT, CDR2 YYREEE (reference sequence). V lost 3 bases to trimming and J lost 5 bases; unmatched junction nucleotides: 8. This CDR3 spans 15 amino acids. This CDR3 reads CASSSLAGPGETQYF. The CDR3 nucleotides read TGTGCCAGCAGCTCCCTAGCGGGGCCCGGGGAGACCCAGTACTTC. Looking up the rest from reference TRBV5-4 and TRBJ2-5 gives the full variable domain: ETGVTQSPTHLIKTRGQQVTLRCSSQSGHNTVSWYQQALGQGPQFIFQYYREEENGRGNFPPRFSGLQFPNYSSELNVNALELDDSALYLCASSSLAGPGETQYFGPGTRLLVL.

The chain couples TRBV2 to TRBJ2-5; 8 bases map to TRBD1. Germline V CDR1 and CDR2: SNHLY, FYNNEI. There are 15 residues in the CDR3. V trimming: 6 bases; J trimming: 5 bases; junction bases outside the gene matches: 11. CDR3 residues: CASRQGARGLETQYF. The CDR3 coding sequence is TGTGCCAGCAGGCAGGGGGCCCGCGGGTTGGAGACCCAGTACTTC.

This clone was seen only a few times. V and J are TRBV2 and TRBJ1-2; D might be TRBD1 (6 bases). V lost 7 bases and J 8 bases, leaving 14 bases between the germline ends. Germline V lookup: CDR1 SNHLY, CDR2 FYNNEI. There are 12 residues in the CDR3. CDR3 DNA sequence: TGTGCCAGCACCGGAACAGGGTTCGGCTACACCTTC. Its translation: CASTGTGFGYTF.

As for this clone: This specimen includes other DNA sequences encoding the same CDR3. V and J are TRBV19 and TRBJ2-1; D is possibly TRBD1 (5 bases). V lost 1 base, J lost 0 bases, and 7 bases lay in between. CDR3 size: 15 residues. Germline V gene sequence: CDR1 LNHDA, CDR2 SQIVND (reference sequence). The CDR3 is CASSIGGGSYNEQFF. The DNA of the CDR3 is TGTGCCAGTAGTATAGGGGGCGGCTCCTACAATGAGCAGTTCTTC.

This chain uses TRBV5-6 with TRBJ2-7; 7 nucleotides match TRBD2. The CDR3 extends over 15 amino acids. Germline CDR1 reads SGHDT; CDR2 reads YYEEEE. V shed 0 bases and J 1 base; nucleotides not matched to a gene: 4. CDR3 sequence: CASSLGTGLSYEQYF. As DNA, the CDR3 is TGTGCCAGCAGCTTGGGGACGGGACTATCCTACGAGCAGTACTTC.

The chain is built from TRBV5-4 and TRBJ2-1; the match to TRBD2 covers 14 bases. CDR3 length: 16 amino acids. Germline V gene data show CDR1 as SGHNT and CDR2 as YYREEE (reference sequence). The J segment lost 7 bases and the V segment lost 2 bases, leaving 5 bases of the junction unmatched. CDR3 sequence reads: CASSLTTSGRGNEQFF. The CDR3 DNA is TGTGCCAGCAGCTTAACGACTAGCGGGAGGGGAAATGAGCAGTTCTTC. The full variable domain, with the rest looked up from reference TRBV5-4 and TRBJ2-1, is ETGVTQSPTHLIKTRGQQVTLRCSSQSGHNTVSWYQQALGQGPQFIFQYYREEENGRGNFPPRFSGLQFPNYSSELNVNALELDDSALYLCASSLTTSGRGNEQFFGPGTRLTVL.

In its sample, this clone was seen once. The V and J genes are TRBV7-9 and TRBJ1-2; D is perhaps TRBD1 (6 bases). This CDR3 comprises 14 residues. Germline-derived CDR1 and CDR2 are SEHNR and FQNEAQ (reference sequence). Trimming shortened V by 5 bases and J by 6 bases, and 16 bases separated the two germline ends. The DNA of the CDR3 is TGTGCCAGCAGCCCCGGGGCAGGGGAACATGGCTACACCTTC. Amino acids: CASSPGAGEHGYTF.

The chain employs TRBV6-5 and TRBJ2-7; 9 bases map to TRBD1. The V segment lost 5 bases and the J segment 4 bases; nucleotides outside the gene matches: 9. The CDR3 extends over 15 amino acids. CDR1 and CDR2 (germline): MNHEY, SVGAGI. The CDR3 here is CASSPSQGAGYEQYF. CDR3 coding DNA: TGTGCCAGCAGTCCTTCACAGGGGGCGGGATACGAGCAGTACTTC.